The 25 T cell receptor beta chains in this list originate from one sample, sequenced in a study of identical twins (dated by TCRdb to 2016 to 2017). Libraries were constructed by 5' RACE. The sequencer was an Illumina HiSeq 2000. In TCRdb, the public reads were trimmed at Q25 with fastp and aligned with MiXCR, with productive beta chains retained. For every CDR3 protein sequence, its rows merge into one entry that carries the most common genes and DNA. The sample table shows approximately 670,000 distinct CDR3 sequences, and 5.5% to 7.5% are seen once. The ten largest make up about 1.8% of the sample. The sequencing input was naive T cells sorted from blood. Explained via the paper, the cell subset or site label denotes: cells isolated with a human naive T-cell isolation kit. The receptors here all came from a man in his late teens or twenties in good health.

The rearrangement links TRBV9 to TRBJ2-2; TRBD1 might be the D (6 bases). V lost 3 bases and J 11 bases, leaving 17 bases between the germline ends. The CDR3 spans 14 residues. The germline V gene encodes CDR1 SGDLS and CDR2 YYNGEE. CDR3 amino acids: CASSAYSGHRELFF. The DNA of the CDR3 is TGTGCCAGCAGCGCTTATTCGGGACACCGAGAGCTGTTTTTT.

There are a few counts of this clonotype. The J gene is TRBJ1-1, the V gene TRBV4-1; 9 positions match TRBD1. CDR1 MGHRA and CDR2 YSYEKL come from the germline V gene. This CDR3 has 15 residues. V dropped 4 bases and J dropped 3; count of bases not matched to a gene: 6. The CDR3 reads CASSLVDRGDTEAFF. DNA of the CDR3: TGCGCCAGCAGCCTAGTGGACAGGGGAGACACTGAAGCTTTCTTT.

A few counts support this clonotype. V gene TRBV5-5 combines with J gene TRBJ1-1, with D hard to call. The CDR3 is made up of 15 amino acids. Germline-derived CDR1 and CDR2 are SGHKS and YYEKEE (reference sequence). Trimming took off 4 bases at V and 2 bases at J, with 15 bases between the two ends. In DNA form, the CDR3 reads TGTGCCAGCAGCATACCAAACATGGGCAACACTGAAGCTTTCTTT. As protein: CASSIPNMGNTEAFF.

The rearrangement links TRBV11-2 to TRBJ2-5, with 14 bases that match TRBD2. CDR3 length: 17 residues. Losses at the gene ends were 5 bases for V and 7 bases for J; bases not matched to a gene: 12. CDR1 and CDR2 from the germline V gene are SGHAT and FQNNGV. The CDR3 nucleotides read TGTGCCAGCAGCACCGAGACTAGCGGGAGGGCGGCTGGGACCCAGTACTTC. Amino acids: CASSTETSGRAAGTQYF.

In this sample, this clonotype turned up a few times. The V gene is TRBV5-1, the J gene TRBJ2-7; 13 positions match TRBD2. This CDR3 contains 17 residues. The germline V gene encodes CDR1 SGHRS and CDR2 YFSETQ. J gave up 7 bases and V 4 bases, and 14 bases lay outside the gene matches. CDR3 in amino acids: CASSTGTSGISLWEQYV. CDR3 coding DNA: TGCGCCAGCAGCACTGGGACTAGCGGGATCAGTTTGTGGGAGCAGTACGTC.

CDR3 in DNA: TGTGCCAGCAGCCAAGACCTCGGGACTGGCACAGATACGCAGTATTTT. This translates into CASSQDLGTGTDTQYF. The genes are TRBV3-1 and TRBJ2-3; TRBD2 is a possible D gene (6 bases). This CDR3 comprises 16 residues. Germline CDR1 LGHDT, CDR2 YNNKEL (reference sequence). V was clipped by 0 bases and J by 1 base, with 11 bases between them.

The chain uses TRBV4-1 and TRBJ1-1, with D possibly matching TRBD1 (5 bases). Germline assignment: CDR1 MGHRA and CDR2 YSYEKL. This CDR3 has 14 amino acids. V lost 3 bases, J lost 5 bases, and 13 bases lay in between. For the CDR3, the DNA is TGCGCCAGCAGCCATGAGCAGGGAAGGACTGAAGCTTTCTTT. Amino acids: CASSHEQGRTEAFF.

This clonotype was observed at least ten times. DNA of the CDR3: TGCAGCGTTGATAGTAGCGGCAAGGGGCAGTTCTTC. This codes for CSVDSSGKGQFF. The rearrangement uses TRBV29-1 and TRBJ2-1; perhaps TRBD2 as D (6 bases). The CDR3 has 12 residues. V lost 3 bases and J lost 12, with 15 bases in between. Per germline, CDR1 SQVTM and CDR2 ANQGSEA.

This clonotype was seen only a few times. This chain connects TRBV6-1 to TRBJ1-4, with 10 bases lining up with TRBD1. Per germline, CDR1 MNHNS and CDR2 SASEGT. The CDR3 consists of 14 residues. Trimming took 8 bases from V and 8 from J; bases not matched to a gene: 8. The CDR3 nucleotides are TGTGCCAGCGGGACAGGGGAATCCGGAGAAAAACTGTTTTTT. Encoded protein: CASGTGESGEKLFF.

The CDR3 bases are TGCAGCGTTGAAGGTGGACAGATGAACACTGAAGCTTTCTTT. Translation gives CSVEGGQMNTEAFF. The chain has TRBV29-1 and TRBJ1-1, with D tentatively TRBD1 (6 bases). Per germline, CDR1 SQVTM and CDR2 ANQGSEA. This CDR3 spans 14 amino acids. V dropped 1 base and J dropped 0 bases, with 9 bases sitting between them.

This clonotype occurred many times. In DNA, the CDR3 is TGCGCCAGCAGACGCGGACTAGCGGAGTCAGACAAAAACATTCAGTACTTC. Translation gives CASRRGLAESDKNIQYF. The V call is TRBV5-1, the J call TRBJ2-4; 10 nucleotides match TRBD2. Germline assignment: CDR1 SGHRS and CDR2 YFSETQ. The CDR3 contains 17 residues. The J segment lost 3 bases and the V segment lost 5 bases, leaving 11 bases of the junction unmatched.

The CDR3 here is CASPNSPLHF. The CDR3 DNA reads as TGTGCCAGTCCTAATTCACCCCTCCACTTT. The rearrangement links TRBV19 to TRBJ1-6, with D hard to call. The CDR3 spans 10 residues. Trimming stripped 8 bases from V and 6 bases from J, with 2 bases between. Germline V gene data show CDR1 as LNHDA and CDR2 as SQIVND (reference sequence).

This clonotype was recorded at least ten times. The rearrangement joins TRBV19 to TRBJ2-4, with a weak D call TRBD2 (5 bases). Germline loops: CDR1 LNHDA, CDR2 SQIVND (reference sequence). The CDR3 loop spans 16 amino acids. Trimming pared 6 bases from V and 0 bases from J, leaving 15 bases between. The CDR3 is CASRKDGGLAKNIQYF. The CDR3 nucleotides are TGTGCCAGTAGAAAGGACGGAGGATTAGCCAAAAACATTCAGTACTTC.

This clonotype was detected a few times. The CDR3 DNA reads as TGTGCCAGCAGTACATGGACAGGTTCAGATGAAAAACTGTTTTTT. This encodes CASSTWTGSDEKLFF. This chain joins TRBV12-3 or TRBV12-4 and TRBJ1-4; 7 bases fit TRBD1. CDR3 length: 15 amino acids. V was pared by 5 bases and J by 6 bases, with 9 bases of the junction left unmatched.

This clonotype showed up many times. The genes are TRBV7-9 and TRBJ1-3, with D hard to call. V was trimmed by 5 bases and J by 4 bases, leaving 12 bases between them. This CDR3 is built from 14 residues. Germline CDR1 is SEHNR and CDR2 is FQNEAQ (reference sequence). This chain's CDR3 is CASSASLLGNTIYF. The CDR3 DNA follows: TGTGCCAGCAGCGCCAGTCTATTGGGAAACACCATATATTTT.

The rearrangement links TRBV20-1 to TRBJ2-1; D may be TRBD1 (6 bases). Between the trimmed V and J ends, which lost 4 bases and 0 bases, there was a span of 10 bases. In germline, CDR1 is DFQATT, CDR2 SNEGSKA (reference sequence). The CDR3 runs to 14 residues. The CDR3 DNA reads TGCAGTGCTACTACAGGGATCTCCTACAATGAGCAGTTCTTC. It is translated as CSATTGISYNEQFF.

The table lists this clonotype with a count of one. The CDR3 coding sequence is TGTGCCAGCAGTGAACGGGGCTACAGCTCTGGAAACACCATATATTTT. It specifies CASSERGYSSGNTIYF. This chain uses TRBV27 with TRBJ1-3, with D possibly being TRBD1 (5 bases). In germline, CDR1 is MNHEY, CDR2 SMNVEV (reference sequence). Trimming took 5 bases from V and 0 from J, leaving 14 bases between them. The CDR3 is made up of 16 amino acids.

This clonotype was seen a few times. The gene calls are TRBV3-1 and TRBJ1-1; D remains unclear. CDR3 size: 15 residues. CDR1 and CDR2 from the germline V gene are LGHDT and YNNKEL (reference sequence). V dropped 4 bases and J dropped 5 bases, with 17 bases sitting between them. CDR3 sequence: CASSLSRGRGTEAFF. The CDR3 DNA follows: TGTGCCAGCAGCCTGTCCCGGGGTCGCGGAACTGAAGCTTTCTTT.

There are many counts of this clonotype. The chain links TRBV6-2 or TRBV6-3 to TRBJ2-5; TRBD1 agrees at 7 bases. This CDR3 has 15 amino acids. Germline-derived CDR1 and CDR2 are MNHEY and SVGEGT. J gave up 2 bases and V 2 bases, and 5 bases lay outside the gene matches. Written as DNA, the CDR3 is TGTGCCAGCAGTTACGCGGACAGGTTACAAGAGACCCAGTACTTC. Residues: CASSYADRLQETQYF.

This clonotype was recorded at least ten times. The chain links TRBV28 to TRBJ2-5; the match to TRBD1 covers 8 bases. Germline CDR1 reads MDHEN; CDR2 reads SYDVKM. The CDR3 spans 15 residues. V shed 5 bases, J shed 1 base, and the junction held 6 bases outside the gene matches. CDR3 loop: CASSVGQVLQETQYF. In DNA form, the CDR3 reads TGTGCCAGCAGTGTGGGACAGGTTCTCCAAGAGACCCAGTACTTC.

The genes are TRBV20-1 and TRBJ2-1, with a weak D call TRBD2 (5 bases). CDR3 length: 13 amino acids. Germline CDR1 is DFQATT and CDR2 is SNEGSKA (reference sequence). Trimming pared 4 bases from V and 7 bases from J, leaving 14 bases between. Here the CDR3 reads CSAMKDWRNEQFF. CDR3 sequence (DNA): TGCAGTGCTATGAAGGACTGGCGGAATGAGCAGTTCTTC.

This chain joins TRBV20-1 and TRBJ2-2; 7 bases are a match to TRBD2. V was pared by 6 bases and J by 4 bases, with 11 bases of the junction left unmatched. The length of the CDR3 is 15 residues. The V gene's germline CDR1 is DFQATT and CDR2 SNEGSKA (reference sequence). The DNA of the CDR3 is TGCAGTGCCGGGACTACCGGAACGGGCACCGGGGAGCTGTTTTTT. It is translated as CSAGTTGTGTGELFF.

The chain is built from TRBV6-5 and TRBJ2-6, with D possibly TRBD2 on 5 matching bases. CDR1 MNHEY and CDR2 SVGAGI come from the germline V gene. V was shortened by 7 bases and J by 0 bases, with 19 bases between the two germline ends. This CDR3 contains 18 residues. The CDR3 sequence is CASTWTATMISGANVLTF. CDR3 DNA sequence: TGTGCCAGCACTTGGACTGCCACGATGATCTCTGGGGCCAACGTCCTGACTTTC.

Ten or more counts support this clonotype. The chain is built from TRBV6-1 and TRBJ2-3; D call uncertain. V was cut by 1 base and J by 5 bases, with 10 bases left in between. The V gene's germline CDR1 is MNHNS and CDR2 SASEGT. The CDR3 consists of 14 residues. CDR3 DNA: TGTGCCAGCAGTGAAGGGATAGCACAAGATACGCAGTATTTT. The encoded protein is CASSEGIAQDTQYF.

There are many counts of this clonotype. The CDR3 DNA is TGTGCCAGCAGATCGCTAACGGACGATAATTCACCCCTCCACTTT. This translates into CASRSLTDDNSPLHF. The rearrangement links TRBV27 to TRBJ1-6, with D unresolved. V dropped 6 bases and J dropped 5 bases, with 14 bases sitting between them. Per germline, CDR1 MNHEY and CDR2 SMNVEV (reference sequence). This CDR3 is 15 amino acids long.